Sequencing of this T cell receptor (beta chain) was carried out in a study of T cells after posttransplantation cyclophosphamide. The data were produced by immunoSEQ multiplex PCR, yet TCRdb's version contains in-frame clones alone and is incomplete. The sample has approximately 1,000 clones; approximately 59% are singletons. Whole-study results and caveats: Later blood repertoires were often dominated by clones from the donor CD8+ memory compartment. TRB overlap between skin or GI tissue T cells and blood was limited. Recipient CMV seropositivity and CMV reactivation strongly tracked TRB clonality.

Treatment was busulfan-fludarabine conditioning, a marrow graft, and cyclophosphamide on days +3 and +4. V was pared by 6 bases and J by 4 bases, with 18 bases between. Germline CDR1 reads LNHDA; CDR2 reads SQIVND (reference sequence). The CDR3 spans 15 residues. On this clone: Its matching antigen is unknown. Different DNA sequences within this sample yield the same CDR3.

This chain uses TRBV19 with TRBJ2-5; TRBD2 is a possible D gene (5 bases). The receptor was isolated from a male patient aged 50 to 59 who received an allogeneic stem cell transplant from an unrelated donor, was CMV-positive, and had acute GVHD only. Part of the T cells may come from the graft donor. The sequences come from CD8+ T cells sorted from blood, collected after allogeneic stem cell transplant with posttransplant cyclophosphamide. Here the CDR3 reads CASRNGLNRGETQYF. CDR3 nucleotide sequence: TGTGCCAGTAGAAACGGACTCAACAGAGGAGAGACCCAGTACTTC.